A single sample gave rise to the 5 T cell receptor beta chains below, sequenced in a study of blood T cell repertoires in COVID-19. Sequenced by immunoSEQ multiplex PCR; TCRdb stores in-frame clones only, minus some. Of 150,000 to 200,000 clones listed, roughly three quarters are singletons. Specimen: peripheral blood. All receptors derive from a woman in her thirties or forties with COVID-19, enrolled during active disease.

The J gene is TRBJ2-1, the V gene TRBV5-4, with TRBD2 identical over 12 bases. The V segment lost 5 bases and the J segment 1 base; nucleotides outside the gene matches: 10. Germline CDR1 reads SGHNT; CDR2 reads YYREEE (reference sequence). The CDR3 length is 18 residues. CDR3 sequence reads: CASRPGLAGLGSYNEQFF. The CDR3 coding sequence is TGTGCCAGCAGGCCGGGACTAGCGGGTTTGGGATCCTACAATGAGCAGTTCTTC. Full variable domain (remainder filled in from reference TRBV5-4 and TRBJ2-1): ETGVTQSPTHLIKTRGQQVTLRCSSQSGHNTVSWYQQALGQGPQFIFQYYREEENGRGNFPPRFSGLQFPNYSSELNVNALELDDSALYLCASRPGLAGLGSYNEQFFGPGTRLTVL.

The chain employs TRBV11-3 and TRBJ2-1; D gene unclear. V dropped 5 bases and J dropped 0 bases, with 17 bases sitting between them. The germline V gene has CDR1 SGHNT and CDR2 YENEEA. The CDR3 is made up of 17 amino acids. CDR3 bases: TGTGCCAGCAGCCCAAGCAGCTTCCGGAGCTCCTACAATGAGCAGTTCTTC. This encodes CASSPSSFRSSYNEQFF. The full variable domain, completed using reference TRBV11-3 and TRBJ2-1, is EAGVVQSPRYKIIEKKQPVAFWCNPISGHNTLYWYLQNLGQGPELLIRYENEEAVDDSQLPKDRFSAERLKGVDSTLKIQPAELGDSAVYLCASSPSSFRSSYNEQFFGPGTRLTVL.

This chain links TRBV10-3 with TRBJ2-5; a possible D gene is TRBD1 (5 bases). V gave up 6 bases and J gave up 5 bases, with 19 bases separating them. Germline V gives CDR1 ENHRY, CDR2 SYGVKD. CDR3 length equals 15 residues. The chain's CDR3 is CAIRAQDTSRETQYF. The CDR3 DNA sequence: TGTGCCATCAGGGCTCAGGACACGTCGAGGGAGACCCAGTACTTC.

This clone was seen a single time. The chain recombines TRBV5-1 with TRBJ2-3, with 16 bases lining up with TRBD2. The CDR3 contains 18 residues. Germline V gene lookup returns CDR1 SGHRS and CDR2 YFSETQ. V shed 0 bases, J shed 8 bases, and the junction held 9 bases outside the gene matches. In DNA form, the CDR3 reads TGCGCCAGCAGCTTGGCCGGGACTAGCGGGGGGGCCCACTCTACGCAGTATTTT. Translated: CASSLAGTSGGAHSTQYF. The complete variable domain, with remaining parts taken from reference TRBV5-1 and TRBJ2-3, reads KAGVTQTPRYLIKTRGQQVTLSCSPISGHRSVSWYQQTPGQGLQFLFEYFSETQRNKGNFPGRFSGRQFSNSRSEMNVSTLELGDSALYLCASSLAGTSGGAHSTQYFGPGTRLTVL.

The genes are TRBV7-2 and TRBJ2-7; D is possibly TRBD1 (6 bases). The germline V gene has CDR1 SGHTA and CDR2 FQGNSA. The length of the CDR3 is 13 residues. V was clipped by 0 bases and J by 6 bases, with 9 bases between them. CDR3 in amino acids: CASSLADRLEQYF. CDR3 bases: TGTGCCAGCAGCTTAGCGGACAGACTCGAGCAGTACTTC.